This TCR beta chain comes out of a study of blood T cell repertoires in COVID-19. Clones were read by immunoSEQ multiplex PCR, and TCRdb kept only the in-frame ones, dropping some. The table records about 180,000 clones, roughly 90% of them present only once. The V and J ends lost 8 bases and 7 bases respectively, with 11 bases between them. The length of the CDR3 is 11 residues. The germline V gene encodes CDR1 DFQATT and CDR2 SNEGSKA (reference sequence). The V call is TRBV20-1, the J call TRBJ1-4; weak D call: TRBD1 (5 bases). The specimen was peripheral blood. This TCR derives from a man in his forties or fifties with acute or convalescent COVID-19. The CDR3 is CSWTGGEKLFF. The CDR3 nucleotides read TGCAGTTGGACGGGGGGTGAAAAACTGTTTTTT.